Each of the 12 T cell receptor beta chains below was sequenced from the same sample in a study of blood T cell repertoires in COVID-19. Produced via immunoSEQ multiplex PCR; TCRdb's table is partial and in-frame only. The table includes about 200,000 clones, roughly nine tenths detected once. The sequenced material came from PBMCs or T cells enriched from blood (not recorded which). The receptor source for this set is a middle-aged woman in a cohort exposed to, infected with or recovered from COVID-19 (not recorded which).

As regards this clone: At one of its ends the junction is not consistent with the germline gene, which may arise from a read error. This chain links TRBV5-5 with TRBJ1-4; TRBD1 agrees at 9 bases. The CDR3 contains 16 residues. The germline CDR1 and CDR2 sequences are SGHKS and YYEKEE (reference sequence). CDR3 nucleotide sequence: TGTGCCAGCAGCCTCGGGACAGGGATCGGAATAGAAAAGCTGTTTTTT. It yields the protein CASSLGTGIGIEKLFF.

This sequence joins TRBV7-9 and TRBJ2-1; 11 nucleotides align to TRBD2. The CDR3 extends over 18 amino acids. With 1 base clipped from V and 0 bases from J, the junction kept 5 bases outside the gene matches. In germline, CDR1 is SEHNR, CDR2 FQNEAQ (reference sequence). The CDR3 nucleotides read TGTGCCAGCAGCTTAGGTGCTAGCGGGGGGTCCTCCTACAATGAGCAGTTCTTC. This codes for CASSLGASGGSSYNEQFF.

This chain uses TRBV4-1 with TRBJ1-1; TRBD1 matches at 7 bases. CDR1 is MGHRA, CDR2 YSYEKL, per germline. Trimming at V came to 1 base and at J to 3 bases, leaving 5 bases not matched to a gene. The CDR3 is 15 residues long. The CDR3 protein is CASSQARTGYTEAFF. CDR3 bases: TGCGCCAGCAGCCAAGCACGGACAGGCTACACTGAAGCTTTCTTT.

The chain employs TRBV5-1 and TRBJ2-7, with 8 bases that match TRBD1. The CDR3 runs 14 residues. V lost 5 bases, J lost 3 bases, and 7 bases stayed unmatched. The germline CDR1 and CDR2 sequences are SGHRS and YFSETQ. The CDR3 reads CASRPRGQGYEQYF. As DNA, the CDR3 is TGCGCCAGCAGACCCAGAGGACAGGGCTACGAGCAGTACTTC.

CDR3: CSASPTGPTYNEQFF. CDR3 bases: TGCAGTGCTAGTCCGACAGGACCAACTTACAATGAGCAGTTCTTC. J is TRBJ2-1 and V is TRBV20-1; possibly TRBD1 for D (6 bases). Trimming stripped 3 bases from V and 4 bases from J, with 16 bases between. Looked up from germline, CDR1 is DFQATT and CDR2 is SNEGSKA (reference sequence). The CDR3 is made up of 15 amino acids.

Of note for this clone: At one of its ends the junction is not consistent with the germline gene, which may arise from a read error. This chain links TRBV28 with TRBJ1-2, with D unclear. This CDR3 is 11 amino acids long. Germline V CDR1 and CDR2: MDHEN, SYDVKM. The CDR3 spells CASSRNRLPNF. The CDR3 nucleotides read TGTGCCAGCAGTCGAAACCGTCTTCCTAACTTC.

The chain is built from TRBV5-1 and TRBJ2-1; D remains ambiguous. The CDR3 is 11 residues long. V was cut by 0 bases and J by 10 bases, with 5 bases left in between. Germline CDR1 is SGHRS and CDR2 is YFSETQ. The CDR3 loop reads CASSLGAEQFF. In DNA form, the CDR3 reads TGCGCCAGCAGCTTGGGGGCAGAGCAGTTCTTC.

The chain couples TRBV13 to TRBJ2-3, with D perhaps TRBD1 (6 bases). Germline V gene sequence: CDR1 PRHDT, CDR2 FYEKMQ (reference sequence). This CDR3 is built from 22 residues. V was shortened by 4 bases and J by 0 bases, with 32 bases between the two germline ends. The CDR3 nucleotides are TGTGCCAGCAGCTCAGCCCTATACCCCTCTCGACAGGTCCCTAACAGCACAGATACGCAGTATTTT. As protein: CASSSALYPSRQVPNSTDTQYF.

The CDR3 sequence: CASSEQGSSGYTF. The DNA of the CDR3 is TGTGCCAGCAGTGAACAGGGGAGCTCCGGCTACACCTTC. The gene calls are TRBV2 and TRBJ1-2, with a weak D call TRBD1 (6 bases). The ends were cut back, 2 bases at V and 8 bases at J, with 12 bases in the middle. CDR1 and CDR2 (germline): SNHLY, FYNNEI. This CDR3 is built from 13 residues.

Written as DNA, the CDR3 is TGTGCCAGCAGTCTTCGGAGGGGTGATGAGACCCAGTACTTC. This translates into CASSLRRGDETQYF. This chain joins TRBV27 and TRBJ2-5, with D perhaps TRBD2 (6 bases). CDR3 length: 14 amino acids. The germline CDR1 and CDR2 sequences are MNHEY and SMNVEV (reference sequence). The V end lost 5 bases, the J end lost 5 bases, and 15 bases lay between the germline ends.

The rearrangement uses TRBV9 and TRBJ2-1, with TRBD2 as a possible D gene (5 bases). The CDR3 contains 15 residues. In germline, CDR1 is SGDLS, CDR2 YYNGEE. V was pared by 1 base and J by 8 bases, with 16 bases between. In nucleotides, the CDR3 is TGTGCCAGCAGCGTACGGGGAGCAAGAGGCGATGAGCAGTTCTTC. This sequence encodes CASSVRGARGDEQFF. Supplemented by reference TRBV9 and TRBJ2-1, the full variable domain reads DSGVTQTPKHLITATGQRVTLRCSPRSGDLSVYWYQQSLDQGLQFLIQYYNGEERAKGNILERFSAQQFPDLHSELNLSSLELGDSALYFCASSVRGARGDEQFFGPGTRLTVL.

The chain recombines TRBV11-3 with TRBJ2-7; no reliable D call. Germline CDR1 is SGHNT and CDR2 is YENEEA. With 1 base removed from V and 1 base from J, the gap between germline ends came to 8 bases. The CDR3 totals 14 residues. The CDR3 DNA reads TGTGCCAGCAGCTTAGGGGTGACATCCTACGAGCAGTACTTC. It codes for CASSLGVTSYEQYF. Using reference TRBV11-3 and TRBJ2-7 for the parts outside the CDR3, the full variable domain is EAGVVQSPRYKIIEKKQPVAFWCNPISGHNTLYWYLQNLGQGPELLIRYENEEAVDDSQLPKDRFSAERLKGVDSTLKIQPAELGDSAVYLCASSLGVTSYEQYFGPGTRLTVT.